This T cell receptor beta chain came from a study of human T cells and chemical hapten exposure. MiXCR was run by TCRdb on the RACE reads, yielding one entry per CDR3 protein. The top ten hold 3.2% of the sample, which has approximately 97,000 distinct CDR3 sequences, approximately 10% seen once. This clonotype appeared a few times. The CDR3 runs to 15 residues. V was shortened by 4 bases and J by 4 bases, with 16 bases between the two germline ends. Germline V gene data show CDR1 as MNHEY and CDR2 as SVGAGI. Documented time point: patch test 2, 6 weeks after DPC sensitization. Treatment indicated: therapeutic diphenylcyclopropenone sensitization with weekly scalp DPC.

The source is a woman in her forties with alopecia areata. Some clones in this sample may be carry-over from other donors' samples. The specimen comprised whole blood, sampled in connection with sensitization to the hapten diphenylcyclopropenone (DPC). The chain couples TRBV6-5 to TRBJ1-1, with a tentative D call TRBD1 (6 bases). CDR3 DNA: TGTGCCAGCAGTTGGGGGCAAGGTTTGGGCACTGAAGCTTTCTTT. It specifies CASSWGQGLGTEAFF.